One and the same sample provided the 3 T cell receptor beta chains below, sequenced in a study of OX40 agonist ivuxolimab in advanced cancers. Sequencing was performed with immunoSEQ multiplex PCR; in TCRdb, only in-frame clones are kept and a portion is missing. Seen here are roughly 56,000 clones, approximately 91% observed once, and the top ten hold roughly 0.75%. The starting material was CD4+ or CD8+ T cells sorted from blood, obtained in a trial of the OX40 agonist ivuxolimab. Every receptor here comes from an adult with an advanced solid tumor such as melanoma, head and neck, liver or kidney cancer.

The chain is built from TRBV4-1 and TRBJ2-2; 7 bases map to TRBD2. After removal of 3 bases from V and 7 bases from J, the junction contained 2 bases not matched to a gene. This CDR3 region has 13 residues. Germline V lookup: CDR1 MGHRA, CDR2 YSYEKL. The CDR3 protein is CASSHRGGGELFF. The DNA of the CDR3 is TGCGCCAGCAGCCATCGCGGGGGCGGGGAGCTGTTTTTT.

The chain couples TRBV9 to TRBJ1-3; D may be TRBD1 (5 bases). Germline V gene lookup returns CDR1 SGDLS and CDR2 YYNGEE. The CDR3 length is 16 residues. V was trimmed by 3 bases and J by 0 bases, leaving 13 bases between them. The CDR3 region is CASSDFTGHSGNTIYF. In DNA form, the CDR3 reads TGTGCCAGCAGCGATTTTACAGGCCACTCTGGAAACACCATATATTTT.

The V and J genes are TRBV12-5 and TRBJ2-1, with 9 nucleotides matching TRBD1. This CDR3 is 15 amino acids long. V lost 5 bases to trimming and J lost 4 bases; unmatched junction nucleotides: 6. Germline V CDR1 and CDR2: LGHNT, FRNRAP. The CDR3: CASGRGQGWYNEQFF. The CDR3 nucleotides read TGTGCTAGTGGTCGCGGACAGGGGTGGTACAATGAGCAGTTCTTC.